These 10 T cell receptor beta chains originate from one sample sequenced in a study of cytomegalovirus exposure and HLA in healthy donors. It was with 60 Vbeta and 13 Jbeta primers that the PCR ran. Sequenced by immunoSEQ multiplex PCR; TCRdb stores in-frame clones only, minus some. Among roughly 80,000 clones, more than 55% were seen once, and the ten largest hold roughly 4.9%. The material sequenced was PBMCs. Source of these receptors: a man between 60 and 75 years old in good health and CMV-seropositive.

This clone was seen a handful of times. The CDR3 sequence is CAWSSLDSVNTEAFF. The CDR3 coding sequence is TGTGCCTGGAGTTCCTTGGACAGCGTGAACACTGAAGCTTTCTTT. The rearrangement joins TRBV30 to TRBJ1-1; a weak D match, TRBD1 (6 bases). The CDR3 covers 15 residues. Trimming left V 2 bases short and J 0 bases short, with 13 bases between. Per germline, CDR1 GTSNPN and CDR2 SVGIG (reference sequence).

The rearrangement joins TRBV2 to TRBJ1-6; 7 bases fit TRBD1. The CDR3 sequence is 14 residues long. Germline V gene data show CDR1 as SNHLY and CDR2 as FYNNEI. With V trimmed by 7 bases and J by 4 bases, 4 bases remained unmatched. CDR3 DNA sequence: TGTGCCAGCACACGGGACAGATATAATTCACCCCTCCACTTT. Its protein is CASTRDRYNSPLHF.

V is TRBV7-9 and J is TRBJ1-2; 7 positions agree with TRBD1. CDR3 length: 14 residues. The J segment lost 7 bases and the V segment lost 6 bases, leaving 11 bases of the junction unmatched. Germline loops: CDR1 SEHNR, CDR2 FQNEAQ (reference sequence). CDR3 amino acids: CASSKSGGIGGYTF. CDR3 DNA sequence: TGTGCCAGCAGTAAATCAGGGGGGATAGGTGGCTACACCTTC.

This chain links TRBV5-1 with TRBJ2-7, with 9 bases fitting TRBD1. J was trimmed by 5 bases and V by 4 bases; bases with no gene match: 7. This CDR3 has 14 residues. Germline V gene data show CDR1 as SGHRS and CDR2 as YFSETQ. The CDR3 DNA reads TGCGCCAGCAGCGCCTCGGGACAGGGAGACGAGCAGTACTTC. Protein product: CASSASGQGDEQYF.

The chain employs TRBV5-4 and TRBJ2-5, with TRBD1 as a possible D gene (6 bases). The J call may be in error: the DNA end matches TRBJ2-7 better. CDR1 and CDR2 (germline): SGHNT, YYREEE (reference sequence). This CDR3 is built from 14 residues. CDR3 DNA sequence: TGTGCCAGCAGCGTCACAGGGACCCTCTACGAGCAGTACTTC. Translated: CASSVTGTLYEQYF.

This clone has just a few counts. Relative to the germline gene, one junction end is altered; a read error may explain this. DNA for the CDR3: TGTTCCAGCAGCCCCCCCTCGCCCGCCGGAGGGCCTGGCTACACCTTC. Translating gives CSSSPPSPAGGPGYTF. This chain links TRBV7-9 with TRBJ1-2; D call uncertain. Germline CDR1 reads SEHNR; CDR2 reads FQNEAQ (reference sequence). This CDR3 has 16 residues. Full variable domain (remainder filled in from reference TRBV7-9 and TRBJ1-2): DTGVSQNPRHKITKRGQNVTFRCDPISEHNRLYWYRQTLGQGPEFLTYFQNEAQLEKSRLLSDRFSAERPKGSFSTLEIQRTEQGDSAMYLCSSSPPSPAGGPGYTFGSGTRLTVV.

This clone has more than one count but fewer than ten. V is TRBV25-1 and J is TRBJ1-1; D unclear. Per the germline V gene, CDR1 is MGHDK and CDR2 is SYGVNS. The CDR3 consists of 12 residues. CDR3 loop: CASREGLTEAFF. CDR3 nucleotide sequence: TGTGCTTCTCGCGAGGGCTTAACTGAAGCTTTCTTT.

The J gene is TRBJ1-4, the V gene TRBV11-2; D remains ambiguous. Germline CDR1 SGHAT, CDR2 FQNNGV. V was pared by 4 bases and J by 0 bases, with 9 bases between. The CDR3 runs 15 residues. The CDR3 DNA is TGTGCCAGCAGCTCCAGACAAGCAACTAATGAAAAACTGTTTTTT. It is translated as CASSSRQATNEKLFF.

This clone was observed a handful of times. V usage is TRBV6-5 and J usage is TRBJ2-1, with 7 bases identical to TRBD1. In germline, CDR1 is MNHEY, CDR2 SVGAGI. The CDR3 covers 15 residues. The V and J ends lost 8 bases and 2 bases, in that order; junction bases with no gene match: 9. The CDR3: CASLSPGQPYNEQFF. DNA for the CDR3: TGTGCCAGCTTAAGTCCGGGACAGCCCTACAATGAGCAGTTCTTC.

This chain joins TRBV5-4 and TRBJ1-1, with D possibly TRBD1 on 5 matching bases. The V end was cut by 2 bases, the J end by 1 base, with 12 bases between. The CDR3 extends over 15 amino acids. Germline CDR1 reads SGHNT; CDR2 reads YYREEE (reference sequence). As DNA, the CDR3 is TGTGCCAGCAGCTTCCCCGGGGGGAGGAACACTGAAGCTTTCTTT. Protein sequence: CASSFPGGRNTEAFF.